A selection of T cell receptor beta chains follows, all from one sample in a study of blood T cell repertoires in COVID-19. The data were produced by immunoSEQ multiplex PCR, yet TCRdb's version contains in-frame clones alone and is incomplete. This sample has about 290,000 clones, with around four fifths found just once. Sequences were obtained from peripheral blood. Receptor source: a woman in her forties or fifties with active or convalescent COVID-19. Both conserved end residues are part of each CDR3. The D gene is left open where the match is weak. Rows give clone size only sometimes, using once, few, many, or a class for an expanded clone.

TGTGCCAGCAGCCCGGGACAGGGCTACGAGCAGTACTTC	CASSPGQGYEQYF	TRBJ2-7	once	TRBD1	TRBV11-2
TGTGCCAGCAGCCCGCGAGACGGGACTAGCGGATACAATGAGCAGTTCTTC	CASSPRDGTSGYNEQFF	TRBJ2-1	NA	TRBD2	TRBV9
TGTGCCAGCAGTTTACTAGCGGCCAGTACAGACGAGCAGTACTTC	CASSLLAASTDEQYF	TRBJ2-7	NA	TRBD2	TRBV6-5
TGTGCCAGCAGCTTAGATCCCCGGGGGGCGATGCCCCCAAATTTC	CASSLDPRGAMPPNF	TRBJ2-4	NA	NA	TRBV7-2
TGTGCCAGCAGTGGGTACGGGACAGGGAGCTCCTACAATGAGCAGTTCTTC	CASSGYGTGSSYNEQFF	TRBJ2-1	NA	TRBD1	TRBV6-1
TGTGCCAGCAGTTTAGGTGGCAGATCCTACGAGCAGTACTTC	CASSLGGRSYEQYF	TRBJ2-7	NA	NA	TRBV27
TGTGCCAGCAGCTTGTTTTTCCGAACTCGGGAGCAGTACTTC	CASSLFFRTREQYF	TRBJ2-7	NA	NA	TRBV13
TGTGCCAGCTGGGCCGGGACGGGAGTAATCAATGAGCAGTTCTTC	CASWAGTGVINEQFF	TRBJ2-1	once	NA	TRBV2
TGTGCCAGCAGTGAACTCCGGAATGAAAAACTGTTTTTT	CASSELRNEKLFF	TRBJ1-4	once	NA	TRBV6-1
TGTGCCAGCAGTGGGCTTTGGCGGGACAGGGTGGGGGAGCTGTTTTTT	CASSGLWRDRVGELFF	TRBJ2-2	NA	TRBD1	TRBV28
TGTGCCAGCAGTGAGTACACCGGCGGCGGGGAGCTGTTTTTT	CASSEYTGGGELFF	TRBJ2-2	NA	NA	TRBV6-1
TGTGCCAGCAGTTTAGTGGGAGGATATGGCTACACCTTC	CASSLVGGYGYTF	TRBJ1-2	NA	NA	TRBV12-3/TRBV12-4
TGTGCCAGCGGGACAGGGGTTCATACCGGGGAGCTGTTTTTT	CASGTGVHTGELFF	TRBJ2-2	NA	TRBD1	TRBV19
TGTGCCAGCTCTAACTTGGGGCACTACTACAATGAGCAGTTCTTC	CASSNLGHYYNEQFF	TRBJ2-1	NA	NA	TRBV18
TGCGCCAGCAGGGTACTCAGGGGATATGGCTACACCTTC	CASRVLRGYGYTF	TRBJ1-2	NA	NA	TRBV10-1
TGTGCCAGCAGCCAGGAAGACAGGGGCGAAGCTTTCTTT	CASSQEDRGEAFF	TRBJ1-1	NA	TRBD1	TRBV4-2
TGTGCCATCAGTGACTCCGGGACAGGGAAATACAATGAGCAGTTCTTC	CAISDSGTGKYNEQFF	TRBJ2-1	NA	TRBD1	TRBV10-3
TGTGCCAGCAGCTTAAGGAATAGGGGTTCACCCCTCCACTTT	CASSLRNRGSPLHF	TRBJ1-6	few	NA	TRBV7-3
TGTGCCAGCTCGGGGGGGAACACTGAAGCTTTCTTT	CASSGGNTEAFF	TRBJ1-1	NA	NA	TRBV9
TGTGCCAGCAGTGAGGCCCTAGCGGGGATTGCAGATACGCAGTATTTT	CASSEALAGIADTQYF	TRBJ2-3	NA	TRBD2	TRBV2
TGTGCCAGTAAGGATTCCGCGGGAGATCACGAGCAGTACTTC	CASKDSAGDHEQYF	TRBJ2-7	NA	TRBD2	TRBV19
TGCGCCAGCAGCTTTACAGGGGGGATAAGGACCGGGGAGCTGTTTTTT	CASSFTGGIRTGELFF	TRBJ2-2	NA	TRBD1	TRBV5-1
TGTGCCAGTAGTATACACCGGGACAGGGGTGGCTATGGCTACACCTTC	CASSIHRDRGGYGYTF	TRBJ1-2	few	TRBD1	TRBV19
TGTGCCAGCAGCCAAAGGGACAGGGGGTCCGAGCAGTACTTC	CASSQRDRGSEQYF	TRBJ2-7	NA	TRBD1	TRBV3-1/TRBV3-2
TGTGCCAGCGGGTCAACAGGGAGATATGGCTACACCTTC	CASGSTGRYGYTF	TRBJ1-2	NA	NA	TRBV27
TGCGCCAGCAGCTTGGTAGGCAGGGGGGCGGAGACCCAGTACTTC	CASSLVGRGAETQYF	TRBJ2-5	NA	NA	TRBV5-1
TGTGCCAGCAGCGTAGCCCCGGGAAATTCCAATGAGCAGTTCTTC	CASSVAPGNSNEQFF	TRBJ2-1	NA	NA	TRBV9
TGTGCCAGCAGTGGCGGAAAAATAAATCTCCCGGAGACCCAGTACTTC	CASSGGKINLPETQYF	TRBJ2-5	NA	NA	TRBV6-1
TGTGCCAGCAGCTTAGGGACTAGCGGACACAATGAGCAGTTCTTC	CASSLGTSGHNEQFF	TRBJ2-1	NA	TRBD2	TRBV7-6
TGTGCCACCAGTAGCGGACTAGCGGGAATCACAGATACGCAGTATTTT	CATSSGLAGITDTQYF	TRBJ2-3	NA	TRBD2	TRBV24-1
TGTGCCAGCAGTTTATCGTGGACGCCATCGGGAAATTCACCCCTCCACTTT	CASSLSWTPSGNSPLHF	TRBJ1-6	NA	NA	TRBV27
TGTGCCAGCAGCCCTATTATTTCCTCAAGGGGGCATCTTAATGAAAAACTGTTTTTT	CASSPIISSRGHLNEKLFF	TRBJ1-4	NA	TRBD1	TRBV7-9
TGCGCCAGCAGGGATCCAGGGTCTTCCTATGGCTACACCTTC	CASRDPGSSYGYTF	TRBJ1-2	NA	NA	TRBV5-1
TGTGCCAGCAGCAAAGACAGGGTCGAGCAGTACTTC	CASSKDRVEQYF	TRBJ2-7	NA	NA	TRBV21-1
TGCGCCAGCAGCCAAACTCCCGGGACAGGGAGAGCAGATACGCAGTATTTT	CASSQTPGTGRADTQYF	TRBJ2-3	NA	TRBD1	TRBV4-1
TGTGCCAGCAGCCTGACCACAGGGGCCGGGGAGCTGTTTTTT	CASSLTTGAGELFF	TRBJ2-2	few	TRBD1	TRBV3-1/TRBV3-2
TGTGCCCGCTTCAAGGACGAGGGCCCCGAGCAGTTCTTC	CARFKDEGPEQFF	TRBJ2-1	NA	NA	TRBV7-3
TGTGCCAGCAGACCCACTAGCGGGTCCTACGAGCAGTACTTC	CASRPTSGSYEQYF	TRBJ2-7	NA	TRBD2	TRBV6-5
TGTGCCAGCAGCTTAGGAGAGAACACTGAAGCTTTCTTT	CASSLGENTEAFF	TRBJ1-1	NA	NA	TRBV11-3
TGTGCCAGCAGCCTTCTGGGACAGGGGAAGGCGCCCCTCCACTTT	CASSLLGQGKAPLHF	TRBJ1-6	NA	TRBD1	TRBV4-2
TGTGCCAGCAGTTTATTACAGGGAAGTGAAAAACTGTTTTTT	CASSLLQGSEKLFF	TRBJ1-4	once	NA	TRBV27
TGTGCCAGCAGTCCCTCTTTTACCCGGGACCAGTACTTC	CASSPSFTRDQYF	TRBJ2-5	NA	NA	TRBV28
TGTGCCAGCACACAGTCCTATGGCTACACCTTC	CASTQSYGYTF	TRBJ1-2	NA	NA	TRBV6-5
TGTGCCAGCAGTTTAGGGTCAGACAGGGGCACTGAAGCTTTCTTT	CASSLGSDRGTEAFF	TRBJ1-1	once	TRBD1	TRBV28
TGTGCCAGCAGCTTAAGTTTACAGGGTACCTTTGAGGGGCAGTTCTTC	CASSLSLQGTFEGQFF	TRBJ2-1	NA	NA	TRBV7-6
TGTGCCAGCAGCGTGCTTCAGGGGGGAAGGAACACTGAAGCTTTCTTT	CASSVLQGGRNTEAFF	TRBJ1-1	NA	TRBD1	TRBV9
TGTGCCAGTAGTGTACAGATGCCGGGACAGTGGTATGGCTACACCTTC	CASSVQMPGQWYGYTF	TRBJ1-2	NA	TRBD1	TRBV19
TGCAGCGTTGGATGGGGGGCCGGGGAGCTGTTTTTT	CSVGWGAGELFF	TRBJ2-2	NA	NA	TRBV29-1
TGTGCCAGCAGCTTGCGGGGGGCTTTTTACAATGAGCAGTTCTTC	CASSLRGAFYNEQFF	TRBJ2-1	NA	NA	TRBV5-4
TGCAGCGCACGGGGTTTGAGTATCCACGAGCAATACTTC	CSARGLSIHEQYF	TRBJ2-7	NA	NA	TRBV29-1
TGTGCCGGAGGACAGCCACCTTACGAGCAGTACTTC	CAGGQPPYEQYF	TRBJ2-7	NA	NA	TRBV6-5